This record covers a single T cell receptor (beta chain). The antigen remains undetermined. The V gene's germline CDR1 is SQVTM and CDR2 ANQGSEA. CDR3 length: 14 residues. V was shortened by 2 bases and J by 2 bases, with 12 bases between the two germline ends. The record originates from a study of type 1 regulatory T cells. Study-wide background: T-allo10 is an in vitro-generated, Tr1-enriched CD4 T cell product specific for alloantigen. Findings and caveats of the study: Compared with non-type 1 regulatory T cells, type 1 regulatory T cells showed a more restricted TCR repertoire.

TCRdb analysed the reads with MiXCR anew, one entry per CDR3 protein. The data hold tens of thousands of distinct CDR3 sequences, with 10% to 15% observed a single time. This receptor was taken from a human donor in good health. What was sequenced was cultured non-Tr1 T cells, either the whole culture or a sorted T cell fraction (not recorded which). V and J are TRBV29-1 and TRBJ1-2; D unresolved. The CDR3 loop is CSVEYRVGNYGYTF. CDR3 DNA sequence: TGCAGCGTTGAATACAGAGTCGGAAACTATGGCTACACCTTC. Full variable domain (remainder filled in from reference TRBV29-1 and TRBJ1-2): SAVISQKPSRDICQRGTSLTIQCQVDSQVTMMFWYRQQPGQSLTLIATANQGSEATYESGFVIDKFPISRPNLTFSTLTVSNMSPEDSSIYLCSVEYRVGNYGYTFGSGTRLTVV.